Listed here is a single T cell receptor beta chain. Then a second PCR, running about 7 to 11 cycles, was carried out with a sample-barcoded 5' primer and a J-beta primer mix. Each CDR3 protein is one row after TCRdb ran MiXCR on the 5' RACE reads. The sample comprises about 640,000 distinct CDR3 sequences, 35% to 50% of which are singletons, and about 32% rests with the top ten. The data originate from a study of blood T cells in healthy people across ages. This CDR3 has 15 amino acids. Germline assignment: CDR1 MNHEY and CDR2 SVGAGI. Healthy Caucasian individuals from Russia aged about 6 to 95 served as donors. Per-sample yields of isolated PBMCs were at least 6 million.

The clonotype originates from a man older than 75 in good health. Sequencing was done on a sample of blood. V and J are TRBV6-5 and TRBJ2-5, with D perhaps TRBD1 or TRBD2 (5 bases each). The tail of the sequence fits TRBJ2-7 better, so the J call may be wrong. CDR3 sequence (DNA): TGTGCCAGCAGTTACTCGGACGGGGACCGGGACGAGCAGTACTTC. Translating it yields CASSYSDGDRDEQYF.